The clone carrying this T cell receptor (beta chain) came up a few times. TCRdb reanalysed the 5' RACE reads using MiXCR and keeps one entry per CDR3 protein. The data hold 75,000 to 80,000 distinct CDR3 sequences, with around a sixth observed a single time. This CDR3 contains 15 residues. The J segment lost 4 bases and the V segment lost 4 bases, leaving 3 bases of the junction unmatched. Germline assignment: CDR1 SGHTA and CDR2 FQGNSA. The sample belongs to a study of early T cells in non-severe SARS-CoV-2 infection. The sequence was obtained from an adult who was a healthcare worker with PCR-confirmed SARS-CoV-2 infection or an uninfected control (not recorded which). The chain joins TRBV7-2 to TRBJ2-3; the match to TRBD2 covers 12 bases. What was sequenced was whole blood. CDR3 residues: CASSSSSGGADTQYF. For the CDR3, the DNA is TGTGCCAGCAGCTCCTCTAGCGGGGGGGCAGATACGCAGTATTTT.